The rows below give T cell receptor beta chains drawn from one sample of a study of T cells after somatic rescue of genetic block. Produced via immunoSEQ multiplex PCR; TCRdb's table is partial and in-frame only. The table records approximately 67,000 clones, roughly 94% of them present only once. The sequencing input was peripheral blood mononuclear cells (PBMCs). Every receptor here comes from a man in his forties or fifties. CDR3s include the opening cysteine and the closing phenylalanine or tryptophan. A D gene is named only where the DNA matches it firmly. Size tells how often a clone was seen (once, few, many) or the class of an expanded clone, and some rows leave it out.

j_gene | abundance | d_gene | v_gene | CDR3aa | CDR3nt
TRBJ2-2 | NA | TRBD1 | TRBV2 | CASTLDRGIYGELFF | TGTGCCAGCACCCTGGACAGGGGGATTTACGGGGAGCTGTTTTTT
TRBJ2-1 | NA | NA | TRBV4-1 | CASSHAGSYNEQFF | TGCGCCAGCAGCCATGCCGGTAGCTACAATGAGCAGTTCTTC
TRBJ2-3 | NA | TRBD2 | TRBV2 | CASSYLAGTDTQYF | TGTGCCAGCAGTTACCTAGCGGGGACAGATACGCAGTATTTT
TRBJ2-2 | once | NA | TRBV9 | CASSVEQGRGVPNTGELFF | TGTGCCAGCAGCGTAGAACAGGGACGGGGGGTTCCGAACACCGGGGAGCTGTTTTTT
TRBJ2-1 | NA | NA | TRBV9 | CASSVGVAGNEQFF | TGTGCCAGCAGCGTAGGCGTTGCTGGGAATGAGCAGTTCTTC
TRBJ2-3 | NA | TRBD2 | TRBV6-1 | CASRTWEGRTDTQYF | TGTGCCAGCAGAACTTGGGAGGGCCGGACAGATACGCAGTATTTT
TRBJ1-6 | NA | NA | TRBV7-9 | CASSPGTPYNSPLHF | TGTGCCAGCAGCCCCGGGACGCCCTATAATTCACCCCTCCACTTT
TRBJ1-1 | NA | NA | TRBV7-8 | CASSLNRVAATEAFF | TGTGCCAGCAGCTTAAACAGGGTGGCGGCCACTGAAGCTTTCTTT
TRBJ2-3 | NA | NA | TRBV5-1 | CASSAGQTHTDTQYF | TGCGCCAGCAGCGCGGGACAGACCCACACAGATACGCAGTATTTT
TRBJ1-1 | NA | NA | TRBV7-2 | CASSTRQGYPEAFF | TGTGCCAGCAGTACTCGCCAGGGGTATCCTGAAGCTTTCTTT
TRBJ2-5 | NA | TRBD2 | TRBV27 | CASSQGLATKTQYF | TGTGCCAGCAGTCAGGGACTAGCGACAAAGACCCAGTACTTC
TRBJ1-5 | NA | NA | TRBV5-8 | CASSLDLVGSNQPQHF | TGTGCCAGCAGCTTGGACCTGGTTGGAAGCAATCAGCCCCAGCATTTT
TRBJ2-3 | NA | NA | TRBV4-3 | CASSQGAPGDTQYF | TGCGCCAGCAGCCAAGGAGCCCCTGGAGATACGCAGTATTTT
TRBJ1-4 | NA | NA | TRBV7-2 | CASSAYPSRNEKLFF | TGTGCCAGCAGCGCCTATCCAAGTAGGAATGAAAAACTGTTTTTT
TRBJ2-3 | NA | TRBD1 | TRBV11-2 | CASSTRTGEGADTQYF | TGTGCCAGCAGCACGCGGACAGGGGAGGGTGCAGATACGCAGTATTTT
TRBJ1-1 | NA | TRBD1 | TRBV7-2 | CASSLAHGQGEAFF | TGTGCCAGCAGCTTAGCGCACGGACAGGGAGAAGCTTTCTTT
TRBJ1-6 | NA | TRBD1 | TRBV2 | CASSEAAPGQGFAYNSPLHF | TGTGCCAGCAGTGAAGCAGCCCCGGGACAGGGGTTTGCCTATAATTCACCCCTCCACTTT
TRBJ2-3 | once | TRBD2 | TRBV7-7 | CASSPNPAGGTDTQYF | TGTGCCAGCAGTCCAAATCCAGCGGGAGGCACAGATACGCAGTATTTT
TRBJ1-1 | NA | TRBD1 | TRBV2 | CASSSPTGGAFF | TGTGCCAGCAGTAGCCCGACAGGGGGAGCTTTCTTT
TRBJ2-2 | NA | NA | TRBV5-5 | CASSLQEGTGELFF | TGTGCCAGCAGCTTGCAAGAGGGCACCGGGGAGCTGTTTTTT
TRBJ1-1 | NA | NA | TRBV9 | CASSVVEVYTEAFF | TGTGCCAGCAGCGTAGTTGAGGTGTACACTGAAGCTTTCTTT
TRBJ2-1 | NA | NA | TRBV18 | CASSQKLIGGPQDEQFF | TGTGCCAGCTCACAGAAGCTTATCGGGGGACCCCAGGATGAGCAGTTCTTC
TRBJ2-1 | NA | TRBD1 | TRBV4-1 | CASSHPRDRETYNEQFF | TGCGCCAGCAGCCATCCCCGGGACAGGGAAACCTACAATGAGCAGTTCTTC
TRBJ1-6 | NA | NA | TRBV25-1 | CASSESVYSPLHF | TGTGCCAGCAGTGAATCGGTGTATTCACCCCTCCACTTT
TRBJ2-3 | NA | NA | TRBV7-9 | CASSLAGYTDTQYF | TGTGCCAGCAGCTTAGCTGGGTACACAGATACGCAGTATTTT
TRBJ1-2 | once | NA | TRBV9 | CASSVGVGYGYTF | TGTGCCAGCAGCGTAGGAGTGGGCTATGGCTACACCTTC
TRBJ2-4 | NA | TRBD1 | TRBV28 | CASRGRQGENIQYF | TGTGCCAGCAGGGGAAGACAGGGAGAAAACATTCAGTACTTC
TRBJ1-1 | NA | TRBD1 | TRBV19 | CASSIGDRGDTEAFF | TGTGCCAGTAGTATAGGTGACAGGGGGGACACTGAAGCTTTCTTT
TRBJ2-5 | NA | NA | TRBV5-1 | CASSLVEGTETQYF | TGCGCCAGCAGCTTGGTGGAGGGGACGGAGACCCAGTACTTC
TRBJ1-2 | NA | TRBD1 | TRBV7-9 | CASSLAPGRQGARGYTF | TGTGCCAGCAGCTTAGCGCCGGGCAGACAGGGGGCGCGTGGCTACACCTTC
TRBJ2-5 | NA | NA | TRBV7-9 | CASSAAMVTQYF | TGTGCCAGCAGCGCCGCTATGGTGACCCAGTACTTC
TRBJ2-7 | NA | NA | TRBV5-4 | CASSVKSGGASSYEQYF | TGTGCCAGCAGCGTAAAGTCCGGCGGGGCGAGCTCCTACGAGCAGTACTTC
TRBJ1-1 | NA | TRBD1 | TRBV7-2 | CASSSGTGGFFEAFF | TGTGCCAGCAGCTCGGGGACAGGGGGGTTTTTTGAAGCTTTCTTT
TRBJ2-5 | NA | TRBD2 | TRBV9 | CASSVAGGHGETQYF | TGTGCCAGCAGCGTAGCGGGGGGGCATGGGGAGACCCAGTACTTC
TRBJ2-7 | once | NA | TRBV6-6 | CASSQGSLEQYF | TGTGCCAGCAGTCAAGGGTCACTCGAGCAGTACTTC
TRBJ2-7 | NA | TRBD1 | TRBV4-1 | CASSQQPVMRDRGRNEQYF | TGCGCCAGCAGCCAACAGCCTGTAATGAGGGACAGGGGCCGAAACGAGCAGTACTTC
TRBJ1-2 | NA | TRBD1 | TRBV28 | CASSLLPGQGYGYTF | TGTGCCAGCAGTTTATTACCGGGACAGGGCTATGGCTACACCTTC
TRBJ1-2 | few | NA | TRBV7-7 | CASSLVRHYGYTF | TGTGCCAGCAGCTTAGTACGGCACTATGGCTACACCTTC
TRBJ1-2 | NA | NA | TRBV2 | CASRDTVGQSYTF | TGTGCCAGCAGGGATACCGTTGGACAGAGCTACACCTTC
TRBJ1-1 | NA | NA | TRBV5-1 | CASSMLVGAVEAFF | TGCGCCAGCAGCATGTTGGTGGGTGCAGTTGAAGCTTTCTTT
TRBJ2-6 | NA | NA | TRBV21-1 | CATRAGANVLTF | TGTGCCACTAGGGCTGGGGCCAACGTCCTGACTTTC
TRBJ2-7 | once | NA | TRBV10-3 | CAISESSSQYEQYF | TGTGCCATCAGTGAGTCGTCCAGCCAGTACGAGCAGTACTTC
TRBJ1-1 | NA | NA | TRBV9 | CASSVGPIPGPRNTEAFF | TGTGCCAGCAGCGTAGGTCCCATTCCCGGACCCAGGAACACTGAAGCTTTCTTT
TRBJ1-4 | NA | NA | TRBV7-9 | CASSLTQFREKLFF | TGTGCCAGCAGCTTAACCCAATTTCGTGAAAAACTGTTTTTT
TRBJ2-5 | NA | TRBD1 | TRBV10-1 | CASSDRVGGAETQYF | TGCGCCAGCAGTGATCGTGTAGGGGGCGCGGAGACCCAGTACTTC